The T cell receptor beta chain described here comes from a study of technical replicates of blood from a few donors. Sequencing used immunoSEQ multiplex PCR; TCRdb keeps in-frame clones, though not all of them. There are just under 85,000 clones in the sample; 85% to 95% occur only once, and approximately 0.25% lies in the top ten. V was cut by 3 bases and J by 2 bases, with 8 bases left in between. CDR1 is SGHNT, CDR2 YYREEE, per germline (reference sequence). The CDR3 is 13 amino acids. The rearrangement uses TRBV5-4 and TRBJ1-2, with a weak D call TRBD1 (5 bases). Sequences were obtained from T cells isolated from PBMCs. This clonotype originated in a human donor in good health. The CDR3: CASSSTVNYGYTF. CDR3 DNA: TGTGCCAGCAGCTCGACAGTAAACTATGGCTACACCTTC.